This is a list of T cell receptor beta chains from one sample in a study of T cell repertoires in cytomegalovirus infection. Which antigens these TCRs recognize remains unknown. TCRdb re-analysed the reads in MiXCR, keeping a single row per CDR3 protein. There are around 900,000 distinct CDR3 sequences in the sample; less than 40% occur only once, and around 15% lies in the top ten. The sequenced sample was cultured CD8+ T cells from PBMCs, obtained from culture after CMV antigen stimulation. The receptors here all came from a human donor in good health (CMV status not recorded). Some clones in this sample may be carry-over from other donors' samples. Each CDR3 is given with its conserved first and last residue. The D gene is left open where the match is weak. A row's size may be missing; if present it is once, few, many or a size class.

TRBJ1-5 - - TRBV27 CASSFGGQAQPQHF TGTGCCAGCAGTTTCGGGGGGCAGGCTCAGCCCCAGCATTTT
TRBJ1-2 - - TRBV6-2/TRBV6-3 CASSYSRRNGYTF TGTGCCAGCAGTTACTCGAGGAGGAATGGCTACACCTTC
TRBJ2-5 - TRBD2 TRBV12-3/TRBV12-4 CASTPVAGGPEETQYF TGTGCCAGCACCCCCGTAGCGGGGGGGCCAGAAGAGACCCAGTACTTC
TRBJ1-1 few TRBD1 TRBV27 CASSFSGTGDSEAFF TGTGCCAGCAGTTTTTCCGGGACAGGGGATTCTGAAGCTTTCTTT
TRBJ2-2 - - TRBV20-1 CSANPRATGELFF TGCAGTGCTAATCCCAGAGCCACCGGGGAGCTGTTTTTT
TRBJ2-3 - - TRBV2 CAAPLPYSTDTQYF TGTGCCGCCCCCCTGCCGTATAGCACAGATACGCAGTATTTT
TRBJ1-1 - - TRBV6-2/TRBV6-3 CASRGGGVGAFF TGTGCCAGCAGGGGAGGGGGAGTCGGAGCTTTCTTT
TRBJ1-2 few TRBD1 TRBV6-6 CASRRETGLISGYTF TGTGCCAGCCGGAGGGAGACAGGGCTCATCTCTGGCTACACCTTC
TRBJ1-5 few - TRBV27 CASSLGYGGMRDQPQHF TGTGCCAGCAGTTTAGGGTATGGCGGGATGAGGGATCAGCCCCAGCATTTT
TRBJ2-1 - - TRBV29-1 CSCGGSSYNEQFF TGCAGCTGTGGAGGGAGCTCCTACAATGAGCAGTTCTTC
TRBJ1-1 few - TRBV5-1 CASSPEDSNRNMNTEAFF TGCGCCAGCAGTCCTGAGGACAGCAATCGTAACATGAACACTGAAGCTTTCTTT
TRBJ1-1 - TRBD1 TRBV7-9 CASSPSGGVSEAFF TGTGCCAGCAGCCCCTCAGGGGGCGTATCTGAAGCTTTCTTT
TRBJ2-1 few - TRBV10-3 CAIRTKRVEQRHTSYNEQFF TGTGCCATCAGAACCAAACGGGTGGAACAGCGTCATACCTCCTACAATGAGCAGTTCTTC
TRBJ2-1 few TRBD2 TRBV12-3/TRBV12-4 CASSFPSSGTYNEQFF TGTGCCAGCAGTTTCCCTTCTAGCGGGACCTACAATGAGCAGTTCTTC
TRBJ2-1 - TRBD2 TRBV28 CASSLDLAGVYNEQFF TGTGCCAGCAGTTTAGACCTAGCGGGGGTCTACAATGAGCAGTTCTTC
TRBJ2-7 many - TRBV19 CATQGGPSYEQYF TGTGCCACCCAAGGGGGGCCGTCCTACGAGCAGTACTTC
TRBJ2-7 many TRBD1 TRBV10-3 CAITGQAPYEQYF TGTGCCATCACCGGACAGGCCCCCTACGAGCAGTACTTC
TRBJ2-2 many TRBD2 TRBV11-2 CASSLNLAGSGELFF TGTGCCAGCAGCTTAAATCTAGCGGGTTCGGGGGAGCTGTTTTTT
TRBJ1-1 - TRBD1 TRBV27 CASSFQTGTVITEAFF TGTGCCAGCAGTTTCCAGACAGGGACTGTGATCACTGAAGCTTTCTTT
TRBJ1-6 - - TRBV6-5 CASSRPARTADNSPLHF TGTGCCAGCAGCCGGCCTGCACGGACGGCTGATAATTCACCCCTCCACTTT
TRBJ2-3 few - TRBV6-1 CASSNLGTGRRDTQYF TGTGCCAGCAGCAACCTTGGGACGGGTCGGAGAGATACGCAGTATTTT
TRBJ1-4 - - TRBV7-4 CASSFYGERNEKLFF TGTGCCAGCAGCTTTTACGGGGAAAGAAATGAAAAACTGTTTTTT
TRBJ1-4 - - TRBV6-1 CASVGRSYEKLFF TGTGCCAGCGTCGGACGGAGTTATGAAAAACTGTTTTTT
TRBJ2-1 - TRBD2 TRBV7-9 CASSTTSGEGYNGQFF TGTGCCAGCAGCACGACTAGCGGGGAGGGATACAATGGGCAGTTCTTC
TRBJ2-3 few TRBD2 TRBV19 CASTSRTSGGTDTQYF TGTGCCAGTACCTCACGGACTAGCGGGGGAACAGATACGCAGTATTTT
TRBJ2-4 - - TRBV27 CASSLSAGAGIQYF TGTGCCAGCAGTTTATCGGCAGGGGCCGGCATTCAGTACTTC
TRBJ2-3 once TRBD2 TRBV4-3 CASSQDTGLAGGITDTQYF TGCGCCAGCAGCCAAGATACAGGACTAGCGGGGGGGATCACAGATACGCAGTATTTT
TRBJ2-3 - - TRBV2 CASPGLYTDTQYF TGTGCCAGTCCGGGACTGTACACAGATACGCAGTATTTT
TRBJ1-1 - - TRBV19 CASSKRYTEAFF TGTGCCAGTAGTAAGCGATACACTGAAGCTTTCTTT
TRBJ2-7 few - TRBV6-5 CASSYGSGLPYEQYF TGTGCCAGCAGTTACGGGAGCGGCCTCCCCTACGAGCAGTACTTC
TRBJ2-3 - - TRBV24-1 CATRRDIFTDTQYF TGTGCCACCAGACGGGACATTTTCACAGATACGCAGTATTTT
TRBJ1-2 - TRBD1 TRBV10-3 CAIRGQGLDYGYTF TGTGCCATCAGAGGACAGGGGTTGGACTATGGCTACACCTTC
TRBJ2-1 once TRBD2 TRBV6-5 CASSPPSGVYNEQFF TGTGCCAGCAGTCCCCCTAGCGGAGTGTACAATGAGCAGTTCTTC
TRBJ1-2 - - TRBV23-1 CASSHQGSKDGYTF TGCGCCAGCAGTCACCAGGGTTCGAAGGATGGCTACACCTTC
TRBJ2-3 many - TRBV7-7 CASSLDPGTDTQYF TGTGCCAGCAGCTTAGATCCGGGGACAGATACGCAGTATTTT
TRBJ1-2 - - TRBV5-1 CASSLEGRADGYTF TGCGCCAGCAGCTTGGAGGGCAGGGCGGATGGCTACACCTTC
TRBJ1-1 few - TRBV6-1 CASSGVRASNTEAFF TGTGCCAGCAGTGGAGTTAGGGCCTCGAACACTGAAGCTTTCTTT
TRBJ2-7 few - TRBV19 CASSIIRGEQYF TGTGCCAGTAGTATAATAAGGGGCGAGCAGTACTTC
TRBJ1-4 - - TRBV19 CASSISSGPGVATNEKLFF TGTGCCAGTAGTATCAGTTCCGGGCCCGGAGTAGCAACTAATGAAAAACTGTTTTTT
TRBJ1-1 - - TRBV29-1 CSVSGRDVDTEAFF TGCAGCGTTTCCGGCCGGGACGTGGACACTGAAGCTTTCTTT
TRBJ2-3 many TRBD2 TRBV12-3/TRBV12-4 CASSFLAGGADTQYF TGTGCCAGCAGCTTCCTAGCGGGGGGGGCAGATACGCAGTATTTT
TRBJ1-3 - - TRBV29-1 CSVNVFDYYSGNTIYF TGCAGCGTAAACGTGTTCGACTACTACTCTGGAAACACCATATATTTT
TRBJ2-7 few TRBD1 TRBV12-3/TRBV12-4 CASSPGTGLDEQYF TGTGCCAGCAGCCCCGGGACAGGGCTAGACGAGCAGTACTTC
TRBJ2-2 few TRBD2 TRBV19 CASIEGTSGGLNTGELFF TGTGCCAGTATCGAAGGGACTAGCGGGGGCCTGAACACCGGGGAGCTGTTTTTT
TRBJ2-1 few TRBD1 TRBV6-8 CASQPPGTGVDEQFF TGTGCCAGCCAACCTCCCGGGACAGGGGTGGATGAGCAGTTCTTC
TRBJ1-5 - TRBD1 TRBV19 CASDRGLDNQPQHF TGTGCCAGCGACAGGGGGCTTGACAATCAGCCCCAGCATTTT
TRBJ2-3 - - TRBV6-6 CASSYSHSTDTHYF TGTGCCAGCAGTTACTCTCACTCCACAGATACGCATTATTTT
TRBJ1-1 few - TRBV5-6 CASSQFVPLFRETEAFF TGTGCCAGCAGCCAGTTCGTGCCCCTCTTCAGGGAGACTGAAGCTTTCTTT
TRBJ1-1 - - TRBV7-9 CASRRTDRGAFF TGTGCCAGCAGAAGGACAGACCGAGGAGCTTTCTTT
TRBJ1-2 few - TRBV20-1 CSARDHRGLLGYTF TGCAGTGCTAGAGATCATCGGGGGCTGCTTGGCTACACCTTC
TRBJ2-2 - - TRBV27 CATQGATNTGELFF TGTGCCACCCAAGGGGCTACGAACACCGGGGAGCTGTTTTTT
TRBJ2-5 few TRBD1 TRBV27 CASRSTGEETQYF TGTGCCAGCAGGTCGACAGGGGAGGAGACCCAGTACTTC
TRBJ2-3 - TRBD1 TRBV27 CASSPTYGTGVQDTQYF TGTGCCAGCAGTCCGACTTATGGGACAGGGGTCCAGGATACGCAGTATTTT
TRBJ2-2 few - TRBV7-6 CASSLAPSPGELFF TGTGCCAGCAGCTTAGCACCGAGCCCCGGGGAGCTGTTTTTT
TRBJ2-5 few - TRBV5-4 CASSFPETDQETQYF TGTGCCAGCAGCTTTCCAGAGACAGATCAAGAGACCCAGTACTTC
TRBJ1-2 - TRBD1 TRBV6-2/TRBV6-3 CASRRQGNYGYTF TGTGCCAGCAGACGACAGGGAAACTATGGCTACACCTTC
TRBJ2-2 few - TRBV6-2/TRBV6-3 CASSYAAGELFF TGTGCCAGCAGTTATGCGGCTGGGGAGCTGTTTTTT